A single T cell receptor (beta chain) is shown here with its context. The read stops 3 residues short of the end of the CDR3; the missing end is completed from the germline J gene. The data belong to a study of T cells in women clearing cervical HPV infection. The assay was immunoSEQ multiplex PCR, and TCRdb's table has in-frame clones only and misses some. The ten most abundant clones cover around 7% of a sample with under 35,000 clones. CDR3 length equals 12 residues. Germline-derived CDR1 and CDR2 are SNHLY and FYNNEI. V lost 6 bases and J lost 4; bases outside the gene matches: 2. Sequencing was carried out using blood buffy coat. V is TRBV2 and J is TRBJ2-7, with 8 bases fitting TRBD1. This sequence was found in a woman aged 18-70 years with a cervical HPV16 infection that either progressed to CIN3+ or cleared (not recorded which). CDR3 DNA, as far as it was read: TGTGCCAGCAGGGACAGGGAATACGAG. Translating gives CASRDREYE. The full CDR3 is CASRDREYEQYF. Filled out from reference TRBV2 and TRBJ2-7, the complete variable domain reads EPEVTQTPSHQVTQMGQEVILRCVPISNHLYFYWYRQILGQKVEFLVSFYNNEISEKSEIFDDQFSVERPDGSNFTLKIRSTKLEDSAMYFCASRDREYEQYFGPGTRLTVT.